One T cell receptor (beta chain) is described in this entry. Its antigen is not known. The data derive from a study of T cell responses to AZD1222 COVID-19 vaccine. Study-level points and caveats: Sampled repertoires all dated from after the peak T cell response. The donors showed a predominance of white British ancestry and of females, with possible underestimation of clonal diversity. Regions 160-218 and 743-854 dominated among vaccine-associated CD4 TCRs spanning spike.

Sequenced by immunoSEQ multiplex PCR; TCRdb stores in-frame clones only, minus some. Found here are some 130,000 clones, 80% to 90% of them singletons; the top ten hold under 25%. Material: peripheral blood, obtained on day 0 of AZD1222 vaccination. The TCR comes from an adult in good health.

The CDR3 reads CAIRGQDNSPLHF. The CDR3, as DNA: TGTGCCATCAGAGGACAGGATAATTCACCCCTCCACTTT. V is TRBV10-3 and J is TRBJ1-6; 7 bases are shared with TRBD1. Germline V lookup: CDR1 ENHRY, CDR2 SYGVKD. The CDR3 covers 13 residues. The J segment lost 5 bases and the V segment lost 6 bases, leaving 1 base of the junction unmatched.